The 21 T cell receptor beta chains below were found in one sample sequenced in a study of shared clonotypes between healthy human individuals. TCRdb's copy holds only in-frame clones and misses some; the assay was immunoSEQ multiplex PCR. The repertoire holds some 900,000 clones, with about 80% as singletons. Specimen: memory CD4+ T cells sorted from blood. Subset given: CD45RA-negative fraction. These TCRs come from a man in his late teens or twenties in good health.

This chain links TRBV30 with TRBJ2-3; no definite D call. The V end was cut by 3 bases, the J end by 6 bases, with 7 bases between. The CDR3 runs to 11 residues. CDR1 and CDR2 (germline): GTSNPN, SVGIG (reference sequence). The chain's CDR3 is CAWRVSDTQYF. CDR3 bases: TGTGCCTGGAGGGTATCCGATACGCAGTATTTT. Filled out from reference TRBV30 and TRBJ2-3, the complete variable domain reads SQTIHQWPATLVQPVGSPLSLECTVEGTSNPNLYWYRQAAGRGLQLLFYSVGIGQISSEVPQNLSASRPQDRQFILSSKKLLLSDSGFYLCAWRVSDTQYFGPGTRLTVL.

The chain joins TRBV5-6 to TRBJ2-7; 9 bases line up with TRBD1. J was trimmed by 4 bases and V by 4 bases; bases with no gene match: 9. There are 15 residues in the CDR3. The germline gives CDR1 SGHDT, CDR2 YYEEEE. The CDR3 here is CASSLTHRGLYEQYF. In nucleotides, the CDR3 is TGTGCCAGCAGCCTCACCCACAGGGGGCTATACGAGCAGTACTTC.

As concerns this clone: The sample holds other DNA sequences that translate to the same CDR3. The chain recombines TRBV15 with TRBJ1-1; TRBD1 is a possible D gene (6 bases). Germline V gene lookup returns CDR1 LNHNV and CDR2 YYDKDF (reference sequence). CDR3 length: 14 amino acids. V lost 6 bases and J lost 5, with 16 bases in between. The CDR3 coding sequence is TGTGCCACCAGTCGGGGAACCCAGGGGACTGAAGCTTTCTTT. Amino acids: CATSRGTQGTEAFF.

The chain links TRBV7-9 to TRBJ1-1; no clear D gene. V dropped 4 bases and J dropped 7 bases, with 7 bases sitting between them. The CDR3 length is 11 residues. Germline V gives CDR1 SEHNR, CDR2 FQNEAQ (reference sequence). CDR3 nucleotides: TGTGCCAGCAGCTCTGGCCTTGAAGCTTTCTTT. This sequence encodes CASSSGLEAFF.

The J gene is TRBJ2-2, the V gene TRBV7-2; 7 bases match TRBD2. The CDR3 is made up of 16 amino acids. The V and J ends lost 0 bases and 7 bases, in that order; junction bases with no gene match: 8. Germline CDR1 is SGHTA and CDR2 is FQGNSA. CDR3 sequence: CASSLAGGEGIGELFF. The CDR3 bases are TGTGCCAGCAGCTTAGCAGGCGGGGAGGGGATCGGGGAGCTGTTTTTT. Full variable domain (outside the CDR3, taken from reference TRBV7-2 and TRBJ2-2): GAGVSQSPSNKVTEKGKDVELRCDPISGHTALYWYRQSLGQGLEFLIYFQGNSAPDKSGLPSDRFSAERTGGSVSTLTIQRTQQEDSAVYLCASSLAGGEGIGELFFGEGSRLTVL.

This chain links TRBV5-6 with TRBJ2-7, with 11 bases matching TRBD2. The V gene end was trimmed by 4 bases and the J gene end by 0 bases; junction bases not matched to a gene: 9. CDR1 and CDR2 (germline): SGHDT, YYEEEE. The CDR3 runs 17 residues. CDR3 coding DNA: TGTGCCAGCAGCCCGGGGGGACTAGCGGCGAGCTCCTACGAGCAGTACTTC. It codes for CASSPGGLAASSYEQYF.

This clone was picked up one time. The chain couples TRBV6-5 to TRBJ2-7, with a weak D call TRBD2 (5 bases). Germline V CDR1 and CDR2: MNHEY, SVGAGI. V was cut by 4 bases and J by 3 bases, with 16 bases left in between. The CDR3 spans 15 residues. The CDR3 DNA is TGTGCCAGCAGTTCCCCTCAAAGAGGGAACTACGAGCAGTACTTC. As protein: CASSSPQRGNYEQYF.

The chain is built from TRBV30 and TRBJ2-1, with TRBD1 matching over 9 bases. This CDR3 has 15 residues. From germline, CDR1 is GTSNPN and CDR2 SVGIG (reference sequence). Trimming removed 1 base from V and 4 bases from J; junction bases left unmatched: 5. This CDR3 reads CAWSGGTGNYNEQFF. The DNA for the CDR3 is TGTGCCTGGAGTGGCGGGACAGGGAATTACAATGAGCAGTTCTTC.

In its sample, this clone was seen a few times. The chain carries TRBV10-3 and TRBJ1-5; D ambiguous. Trimming removed 1 base from V and 4 bases from J, with 11 bases in between. CDR1 is ENHRY, CDR2 SYGVKD, per germline. This CDR3 spans 15 amino acids. This CDR3 is CAISEFDKTNQPQHF. The CDR3 DNA follows: TGTGCCATCAGTGAGTTTGACAAGACTAATCAGCCCCAGCATTTT.

The chain links TRBV5-6 to TRBJ2-7, with 10 bases that match TRBD2. Looked up from germline, CDR1 is SGHDT and CDR2 is YYEEEE. The CDR3 has 15 amino acids. The trim removed 0 bases at V and 7 bases at J, leaving 7 bases unmatched. CDR3 bases: TGTGCCAGCAGCTTGGAGCTAGCGGGAGTGGGGGAGCAGTACTTC. Protein: CASSLELAGVGEQYF.

The rearrangement uses TRBV4-1 and TRBJ2-7; D is uncertain. The CDR3 length is 13 residues. CDR1 MGHRA and CDR2 YSYEKL come from the germline V gene. Trimming shortened V by 4 bases and J by 7 bases, and 14 bases separated the two germline ends. The CDR3 protein is CASSREGLREQYF. The CDR3 DNA reads as TGCGCCAGCAGCCGTGAAGGTTTAAGAGAGCAGTACTTC.

The chain carries TRBV5-4 and TRBJ2-1; unclear D gene. Germline CDR1 and CDR2: SGHNT and YYREEE (reference sequence). CDR3 size: 13 residues. Deletions cut 6 bases from V and 4 bases from J, with 11 bases between. The CDR3 DNA reads as TGTGCCAGCACCCAACCCCAGTACAATGAGCAGTTCTTC. Its protein is CASTQPQYNEQFF. The full variable domain, with the rest looked up from reference TRBV5-4 and TRBJ2-1, is ETGVTQSPTHLIKTRGQQVTLRCSSQSGHNTVSWYQQALGQGPQFIFQYYREEENGRGNFPPRFSGLQFPNYSSELNVNALELDDSALYLCASTQPQYNEQFFGPGTRLTVL.

The chain uses TRBV11-3 and TRBJ2-2, with 9 bases matching TRBD1. The length of the CDR3 is 14 residues. The germline V gene has CDR1 SGHNT and CDR2 YENEEA. With 3 bases clipped from V and 7 bases from J, the junction kept 3 bases outside the gene matches. The CDR3 coding sequence is TGTGCCAGCAGCTTCACAGGGGGCAACGGGGAGCTGTTTTTT. Protein sequence: CASSFTGGNGELFF. Variable domain in full (rest from reference TRBV11-3 and TRBJ2-2): EAGVVQSPRYKIIEKKQPVAFWCNPISGHNTLYWYLQNLGQGPELLIRYENEEAVDDSQLPKDRFSAERLKGVDSTLKIQPAELGDSAVYLCASSFTGGNGELFFGEGSRLTVL.

This clone showed up just once. The chain recombines TRBV5-4 with TRBJ2-2, with 7 bases that match TRBD1. Germline V gene lookup returns CDR1 SGHNT and CDR2 YYREEE (reference sequence). CDR3 size: 15 residues. Trimming at V came to 4 bases and at J to 1 base, leaving 4 bases not matched to a gene. The chain's CDR3 is CASSPDRLNTGELFF. As DNA, the CDR3 is TGTGCCAGCAGCCCGGACAGGCTGAACACCGGGGAGCTGTTTTTT. Together with reference TRBV5-4 and TRBJ2-2, the CDR3 gives the full variable domain: ETGVTQSPTHLIKTRGQQVTLRCSSQSGHNTVSWYQQALGQGPQFIFQYYREEENGRGNFPPRFSGLQFPNYSSELNVNALELDDSALYLCASSPDRLNTGELFFGEGSRLTVL.

This clone was detected only a few times. This chain joins TRBV10-3 and TRBJ1-2; tentatively, D is TRBD1 (6 bases). The CDR3 has 16 amino acids. Germline V lookup: CDR1 ENHRY, CDR2 SYGVKD. V was cut by 5 bases and J by 0 bases, with 16 bases left in between. The chain's CDR3 is CAISFAGTSANYGYTF. The CDR3 nucleotides read TGTGCCATCAGTTTCGCCGGGACATCCGCTAACTATGGCTACACCTTC.

This rearrangement joins TRBV30 to TRBJ2-1; tentative D call: TRBD2 (5 bases). There are 16 residues in the CDR3. Germline loops: CDR1 GTSNPN, CDR2 SVGIG (reference sequence). The V end lost 0 bases, the J end lost 0 bases, and 12 bases lay between the germline ends. CDR3 DNA: TGTGCCTGGAGTGTAATAGGAGGTTCCTCCTACAATGAGCAGTTCTTC. Protein sequence: CAWSVIGGSSYNEQFF. The full variable domain, rest sourced from reference TRBV30 and TRBJ2-1, is SQTIHQWPATLVQPVGSPLSLECTVEGTSNPNLYWYRQAAGRGLQLLFYSVGIGQISSEVPQNLSASRPQDRQFILSSKKLLLSDSGFYLCAWSVIGGSSYNEQFFGPGTRLTVL.

Of note for this clone: Other DNA sequences of this sample code for an identical CDR3. V gene TRBV7-2 combines with J gene TRBJ1-2; no clear D. The length of the CDR3 is 12 residues. V was shortened by 1 base and J by 8 bases, with 8 bases between the two germline ends. From germline, CDR1 is SGHTA and CDR2 FQGNSA. CDR3 bases: TGTGCCAGCAGCTTAGGGAGAGGGGGCTACACCTTC. Translated: CASSLGRGGYTF.

This clone was observed a few times. V and J are TRBV29-1 and TRBJ2-5, with unresolved D. Germline assignment: CDR1 SQVTM and CDR2 ANQGSEA. Trimming took off 0 bases at V and 7 bases at J, with 12 bases between the two ends. The CDR3 runs 13 residues. The CDR3 reads CSVEEVELGTQYF. The CDR3, as DNA: TGCAGCGTTGAAGAAGTGGAACTGGGGACCCAGTACTTC.

This chain joins TRBV11-3 and TRBJ2-5, with 7 bases matching TRBD1. Germline V lookup: CDR1 SGHNT, CDR2 YENEEA. The trim removed 2 bases at V and 2 bases at J, leaving 8 bases unmatched. The CDR3 loop spans 16 amino acids. CDR3 loop: CASSLRLSGQQETQYF. The CDR3, as DNA: TGTGCCAGCAGCTTAAGGTTGTCGGGACAGCAAGAGACCCAGTACTTC.

As concerns this clone: Other DNA sequences in this specimen translate into the identical CDR3. The gene calls are TRBV2 and TRBJ2-2; 7 bases are a match to TRBD2. This CDR3 comprises 13 residues. The germline CDR1 and CDR2 sequences are SNHLY and FYNNEI. J lost 6 bases, V lost 9 bases, and 7 bases had no gene match. In DNA form, the CDR3 reads TGTGCCAGTAGACTAGCCGGGGCCGGGGAGCTGTTTTTT. Protein sequence: CASRLAGAGELFF.

The chain employs TRBV5-6 and TRBJ2-3, with D uncertain. The germline V and J ends were trimmed by 0 bases and 3 bases, with 8 bases remaining between them. CDR1 SGHDT and CDR2 YYEEEE come from the germline V gene. The CDR3 contains 14 residues. CDR3 DNA: TGTGCCAGCAGCTTGGGGGGATGGACAGATACGCAGTATTTT. Amino acids: CASSLGGWTDTQYF.